The rows below give T cell receptor beta chains drawn from one sample of a study of CD8 T cells in ankylosing spondylitis. From the 5' RACE reads, TCRdb called clonotypes with MiXCR, one entry per CDR3 protein. This sample has over 450,000 distinct CDR3 sequences, with about an eighth found just once. Sequences were obtained from blood, either unsorted or a sorted T cell fraction (not recorded which). These receptors came from a male donor with ankylosing spondylitis. The CDR3 runs from the conserved cysteine through the conserved F or W. The D gene is left open where the match is weak. Some rows mark clone size as missing; the rest say once, few, many or name a class of expanded clone.

v_gene	d_gene	abundance	j_gene	CDR3nt	CDR3aa
TRBV12-3/TRBV12-4	-	many	TRBJ2-2	TGTGCCAGCACGGATATAACGAACACCGGGGAGCTGTTTTTT	CASTDITNTGELFF
TRBV6-1	TRBD1	-	TRBJ2-3	TGTGCCAGCAGTCTAACCGGGACAGACAGCACAGATACGCAGTATTTT	CASSLTGTDSTDTQYF
TRBV5-1	-	few	TRBJ2-3	TGCGCCAGCACCCCAGGGCGGTTCAGCACAGATACGCAGTATTTT	CASTPGRFSTDTQYF
TRBV6-5	TRBD1	-	TRBJ1-2	TGTGCCAGCAGTTTCAGGGGGGTCTATGGCTACACCTTC	CASSFRGVYGYTF
TRBV20-1	TRBD1	few	TRBJ1-1	TGCAGTGCTGAATCCCGACAGGGAATCACTGAAGCTTTCTTT	CSAESRQGITEAFF
TRBV4-2	-	-	TRBJ1-2	TGTGCCAGCAGCGGCGACGTTTTCGGAAATGGCTACACCTTC	CASSGDVFGNGYTF
TRBV20-1	TRBD2	-	TRBJ2-1	TGCAGTGAATCGGCGGGAGGGCTAAATGAGCAGTTCTTC	CSESAGGLNEQFF
TRBV15	TRBD1	-	TRBJ2-7	TGTGCCACCAGCAGAACCGGGACAGGGGTTCTCGAGCAGTACTTC	CATSRTGTGVLEQYF
TRBV12-3/TRBV12-4	-	-	TRBJ1-2	TGTGCCAGCAGTTTAGAGGTCGGCCGGACTTATGGCTACACCTTC	CASSLEVGRTYGYTF
TRBV7-9	TRBD2	-	TRBJ2-1	TGTGCCAGCAGCTTAGCGCGCGCTAGCGGGACCCTCGAGCAGTTCTTC	CASSLARASGTLEQFF
TRBV11-3	-	-	TRBJ2-1	TGTGCCAGCAGCTTAGACGTCGGGGTTTACAATGAGCAGTTCTTC	CASSLDVGVYNEQFF
TRBV10-3	TRBD1	few	TRBJ1-5	TGTGCCATCTCCCGCGACAGGGACAATCAGCCCCAGCATTTT	CAISRDRDNQPQHF
TRBV10-3	-	-	TRBJ1-1	TGTGCCATCAGTTCCTTGAACACTGAAGCTTTCTTT	CAISSLNTEAFF
TRBV24-1	-	-	TRBJ2-5	TGTGCCACCAGTGATTCCCCAGGGAGAGGAGAGACCCAGTACTTC	CATSDSPGRGETQYF
TRBV20-1	-	-	TRBJ2-3	TGCAGTGCTAGACGTTACCTGAGCGCAGATACGCAGTATTTT	CSARRYLSADTQYF
TRBV7-2	-	-	TRBJ2-5	TGTGCCAGCAGCCCGAGAGTAGGGGATGGTGAGACCCAGTACTTC	CASSPRVGDGETQYF
TRBV7-7	-	-	TRBJ2-3	TGTGCCAGCAGCCCGCGGACCCTCACAGATACGCAGTATTTT	CASSPRTLTDTQYF
TRBV28	-	-	TRBJ1-5	TGTGCCAGCAGACTGACAGGAGATTATAGCAATCAGCCCCAGCATTTT	CASRLTGDYSNQPQHF
TRBV29-1	TRBD1	-	TRBJ2-2	TGCAGCGTGCACAGGGGATCCGGGGAGCTGTTTTTT	CSVHRGSGELFF
TRBV2	TRBD2	many	TRBJ2-2	TGTGCCAGCATCCCCTCCCTAGGACTAGCGGGAGTTCCCCAGGTGGGGGAGCTGTTTTTT	CASIPSLGLAGVPQVGELFF
TRBV1	-	few	TRBJ2-1	TGCACCAGCAGCCAGCGACTAGCGGGAGGGTTGAGGAGCTCCTACAATGAGCAGTTCTTC	CTSSQRLAGGLRSSYNEQFF
TRBV12-3/TRBV12-4	TRBD2	few	TRBJ2-2	TGTGCCAGCAGTCGATGGGTGTTCCTAGCGGGAGGTAACACCGGGGAGCTGTTTTTT	CASSRWVFLAGGNTGELFF
TRBV20-1	TRBD2	-	TRBJ2-2	TGCAGTGCTAGAGATCGGCTAGCGGGTGTCACCGGGGAGCTGTTTTTT	CSARDRLAGVTGELFF
TRBV3-1	-	-	TRBJ1-1	TGTGCCAGCAGCCAAGGAGCCCAGGACGAAGCTTTCTTT	CASSQGAQDEAFF
TRBV6-1	-	few	TRBJ1-4	TGTGCCAGCAGTGAATATGTTGCGCCGGCGGCTAATGAAAAACTGTTTTTT	CASSEYVAPAANEKLFF
TRBV4-1	TRBD1	few	TRBJ2-1	TGCGCCAGCAGCCAATTAGGGACAGGGGGCAGGGAGCAGTTCTTC	CASSQLGTGGREQFF
TRBV12-3/TRBV12-4	TRBD1	many	TRBJ2-7	TGTGCCAGCAGTTTCCCAACAGGGGCCTCCTCCTACGAGCAGTACTTC	CASSFPTGASSYEQYF
TRBV29-1	TRBD1	-	TRBJ2-7	TGCAGCGTTGAAGAAACAGGGGGAAGCTACGAGCAGTACTTC	CSVEETGGSYEQYF
TRBV5-1	TRBD2	-	TRBJ2-7	TGCGCCAGCAGAGACGCCAGCGGGAGTACCGAGCAGTACTTC	CASRDASGSTEQYF
TRBV29-1	-	-	TRBJ1-1	TGCAGCGTCCTGGACACTGAAGCTTTCTTT	CSVLDTEAFF
TRBV12-5	TRBD2	few	TRBJ2-5	TGTGCTAGTGGTTTGGGACTAGCGGACCAAGAGACCCAGTACTTC	CASGLGLADQETQYF
TRBV5-5	-	-	TRBJ2-7	TGTGCCAGCAGCCGCTTACTAGTCTCCGAGCAGTACTTC	CASSRLLVSEQYF
TRBV30	-	-	TRBJ1-4	TGTGCCTGGAGTAGAGGCAGAGCCGCAACTAATGAAAAACTGTTTTTT	CAWSRGRAATNEKLFF
TRBV20-1	TRBD2	-	TRBJ2-1	TGCAGTGCTAGAGATAGCACTAGCGGTCATGAGCAGTTCTTC	CSARDSTSGHEQFF
TRBV2	-	-	TRBJ2-2	TGTGCCAGCAGTTTGATGGCAACGAACACCGGGGAGCTGTTTTTT	CASSLMATNTGELFF
TRBV2	-	-	TRBJ1-2	TGTGCCAGCAGCGAGACTCGGGGCGCGGGTGGCTACACCTTC	CASSETRGAGGYTF
TRBV7-8	-	-	TRBJ2-1	TGTGCCAGCAGCCATCCTGGGGGGACCGCGAACCCAAGCTCCTACAATGAGCAGTTCTTC	CASSHPGGTANPSSYNEQFF
TRBV6-1	-	-	TRBJ2-2	TGTGCCAGCAGGTCTTTCGGACGGACGAACACCGGGGTGCTGTTTTTT	CASRSFGRTNTGVLFF
TRBV3-1	-	few	TRBJ1-2	TGTGCCAGCAGCCAAGATCCCAATTATTATGGCTACACCTTC	CASSQDPNYYGYTF
TRBV7-8	TRBD1	-	TRBJ2-1	TGTGCCAGCCTAACAGGGGGCCTTTACAATGAGCAGTTCTTC	CASLTGGLYNEQFF
TRBV6-7	-	-	TRBJ2-1	TGTGCCAGATCCCGTCCGGGAGTGTCCTACAATGAGCAGTTCTTC	CARSRPGVSYNEQFF
TRBV5-1	-	few	TRBJ2-1	TGCGCCAGCGGCCTTTCCGGCTACAATGAGCAGTTCTTC	CASGLSGYNEQFF
TRBV7-2	-	few	TRBJ2-5	TGTGCCAGCAGCTTACGGTTCACACGAAAAGAGACCCAGTACTTC	CASSLRFTRKETQYF
TRBV19	-	few	TRBJ2-6	TGTGCCAGTAGTGAGTTTGGGGCCAACGTCCTGACTTTC	CASSEFGANVLTF
TRBV27	TRBD1	-	TRBJ1-2	TGTGCCAGCAGTCCAGCAGGGGGCTCGGGCTATGGCTACACCTTC	CASSPAGGSGYGYTF
TRBV7-8	-	-	TRBJ2-2	TGTGCCAGCAGCTCCCTCCGACACAACACCGGGGAGCTGTTTTTT	CASSSLRHNTGELFF
TRBV10-3	TRBD2	-	TRBJ2-5	TGTGCCATCAGTGAGTTAGCGGGAGTGGGGGAGACCCAGTACTTC	CAISELAGVGETQYF
TRBV5-5	-	-	TRBJ2-4	TGTGCCAGCAGCTTTGGACTCCTGGAAAACATTCAGTACTTC	CASSFGLLENIQYF
TRBV20-1	TRBD2	few	TRBJ2-3	TGCAGTGCGATCGGGACTAGCGGGCCCAGCACAGATACGCAGTATTTT	CSAIGTSGPSTDTQYF
TRBV6-1	-	few	TRBJ1-2	TGTGCCAGCAGTACCCCCTACCTTATCCATAAAGCTAACTATGGCTACACCTTC	CASSTPYLIHKANYGYTF
TRBV5-1	-	-	TRBJ1-4	TGCGCCAGCAGCTTGTTCGGTAATGAAAAACTGTTTTTT	CASSLFGNEKLFF
TRBV7-9	-	-	TRBJ2-7	TGTGCCAGCAGCTTAGCCCCTACCTACGAGCAGTACTTC	CASSLAPTYEQYF
TRBV29-1	-	-	TRBJ1-1	TGCAGCACGTTTTCCCCCTGGGGTCATGGCGACACTGAAGCTTTCTTT	CSTFSPWGHGDTEAFF
TRBV12-3/TRBV12-4	-	few	TRBJ1-6	TGTGCCAGCAGTTTACTGAATGAGACACCCCTCCACTTT	CASSLLNETPLHF
TRBV10-3	TRBD2	few	TRBJ2-7	TGTGCCATCAGTGACCCCTACCGGGAGGGGAAGTACGAGCAGTACTTC	CAISDPYREGKYEQYF
TRBV12-3/TRBV12-4	TRBD1	many	TRBJ1-1	TGTGCCAGTAATGGCAGGGGGACTGAAGCTTTCTTT	CASNGRGTEAFF
TRBV3-1	-	-	TRBJ1-5	TGTGCCAGCAGCCCCGTGGGATATCAGCCCCAGCATTTT	CASSPVGYQPQHF
TRBV20-1	-	few	TRBJ1-1	TGCAGTGCTAGAGATACTAGGGGGGGCACTGAAGCTTTCTTT	CSARDTRGGTEAFF